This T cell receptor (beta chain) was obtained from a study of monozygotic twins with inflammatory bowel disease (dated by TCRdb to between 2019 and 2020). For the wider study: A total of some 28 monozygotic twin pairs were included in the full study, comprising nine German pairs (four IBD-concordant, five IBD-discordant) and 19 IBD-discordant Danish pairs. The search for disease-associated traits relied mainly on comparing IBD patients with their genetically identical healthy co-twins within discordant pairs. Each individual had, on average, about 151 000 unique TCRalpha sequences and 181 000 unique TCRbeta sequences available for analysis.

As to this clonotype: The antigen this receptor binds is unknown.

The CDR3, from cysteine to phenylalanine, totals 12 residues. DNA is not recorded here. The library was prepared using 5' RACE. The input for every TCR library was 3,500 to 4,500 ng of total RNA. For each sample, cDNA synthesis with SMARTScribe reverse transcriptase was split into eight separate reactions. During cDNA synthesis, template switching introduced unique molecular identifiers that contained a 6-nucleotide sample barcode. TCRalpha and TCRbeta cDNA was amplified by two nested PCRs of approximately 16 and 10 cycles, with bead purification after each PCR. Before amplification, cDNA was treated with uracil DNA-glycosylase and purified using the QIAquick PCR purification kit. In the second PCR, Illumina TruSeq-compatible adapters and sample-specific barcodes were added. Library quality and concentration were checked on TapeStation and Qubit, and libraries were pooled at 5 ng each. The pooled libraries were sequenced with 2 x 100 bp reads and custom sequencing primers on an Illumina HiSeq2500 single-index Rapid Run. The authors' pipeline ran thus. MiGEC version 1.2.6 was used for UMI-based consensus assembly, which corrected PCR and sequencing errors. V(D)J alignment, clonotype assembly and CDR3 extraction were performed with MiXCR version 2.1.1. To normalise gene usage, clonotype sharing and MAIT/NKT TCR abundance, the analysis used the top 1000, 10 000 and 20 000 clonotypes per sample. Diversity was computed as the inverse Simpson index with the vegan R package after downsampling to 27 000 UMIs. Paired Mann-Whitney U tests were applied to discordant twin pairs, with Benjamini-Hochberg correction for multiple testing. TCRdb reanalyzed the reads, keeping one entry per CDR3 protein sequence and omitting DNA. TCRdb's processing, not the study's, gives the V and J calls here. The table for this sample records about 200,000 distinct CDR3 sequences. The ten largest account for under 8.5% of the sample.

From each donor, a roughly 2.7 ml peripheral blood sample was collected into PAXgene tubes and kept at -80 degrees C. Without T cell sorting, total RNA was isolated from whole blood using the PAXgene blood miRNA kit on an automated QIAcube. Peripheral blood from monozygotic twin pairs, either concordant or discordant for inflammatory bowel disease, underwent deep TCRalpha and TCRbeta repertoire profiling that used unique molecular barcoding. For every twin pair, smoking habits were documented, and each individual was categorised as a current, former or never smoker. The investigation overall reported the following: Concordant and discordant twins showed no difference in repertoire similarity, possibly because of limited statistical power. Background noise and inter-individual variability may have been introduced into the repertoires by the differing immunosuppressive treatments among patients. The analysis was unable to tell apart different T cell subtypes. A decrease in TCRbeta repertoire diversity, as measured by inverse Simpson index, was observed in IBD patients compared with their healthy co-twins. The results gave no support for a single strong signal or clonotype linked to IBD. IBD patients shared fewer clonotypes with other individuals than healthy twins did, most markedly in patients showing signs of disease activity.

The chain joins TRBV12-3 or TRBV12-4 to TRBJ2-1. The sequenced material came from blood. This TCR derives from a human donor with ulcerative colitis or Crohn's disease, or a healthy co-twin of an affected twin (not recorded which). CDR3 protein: CASSTLYNEQFF.